The T cell receptor beta chain under discussion was sequenced for a study of blood T cell repertoires in COVID-19. On the study more broadly: Both acute and convalescent COVID-19 samples were obtained from the United States, Italy and Spain. The cDNA or gDNA used as material had been derived from T cells, B-cell-depleted T cells, or PBMCs.

Per the original data handling: Researchers report that nucleated cell counts were estimated from reference gene primer amplification. Profiled with immunoSEQ multiplex PCR; TCRdb holds only in-frame clones, not every one. V and J calls plus clone size are reproduced from that table; the DNA served to infer D and trimming. The sample lists about 300,000 clones, more than 70% occurring once. The clonotype originates from a woman in her fifties or sixties with acute or convalescent COVID-19. Sequenced sample: peripheral blood.

DNA of the CDR3: TGTGCCTGGAGTCCGAGACAGAATGAAAAACTGTTTTTT. Its protein is CAWSPRQNEKLFF. The chain carries TRBV30 and TRBJ1-4; maybe TRBD1 (5 bases). CDR3 size: 13 residues. The germline V and J ends were trimmed by 2 bases and 5 bases, with 9 bases remaining between them. Germline-derived CDR1 and CDR2 are GTSNPN and SVGIG (reference sequence).